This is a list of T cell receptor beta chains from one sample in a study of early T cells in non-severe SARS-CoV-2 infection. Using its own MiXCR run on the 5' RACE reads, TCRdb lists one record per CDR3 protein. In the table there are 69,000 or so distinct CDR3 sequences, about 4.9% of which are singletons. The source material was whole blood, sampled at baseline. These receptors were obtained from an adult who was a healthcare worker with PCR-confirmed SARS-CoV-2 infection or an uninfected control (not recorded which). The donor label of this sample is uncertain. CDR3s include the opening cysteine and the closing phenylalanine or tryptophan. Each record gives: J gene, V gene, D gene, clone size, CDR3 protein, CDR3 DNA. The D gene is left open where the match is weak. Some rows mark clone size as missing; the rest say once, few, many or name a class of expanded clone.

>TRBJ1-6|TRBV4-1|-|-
CASSQKADPGPSPLHF
TGCGCCAGCAGCCAAAAGGCGGATCCCGGTCCTTCACCCCTCCACTTT
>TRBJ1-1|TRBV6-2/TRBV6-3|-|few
CASSYPPWGAGTEAFF
TGTGCCAGCAGTTACCCCCCTTGGGGGGCAGGCACTGAAGCTTTCTTT
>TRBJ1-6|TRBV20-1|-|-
CSARDLGARNSPLHF
TGCAGTGCTAGAGATTTGGGGGCTCGGAATTCACCCCTCCACTTT
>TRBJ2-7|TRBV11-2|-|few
CASSLDRVRTYEQYF
TGTGCCAGCAGCTTAGATCGGGTCAGGACCTACGAGCAGTACTTC
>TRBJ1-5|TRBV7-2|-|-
CASSSWGVGGNQPQHF
TGTGCCAGCAGCTCATGGGGGGTGGGCGGCAATCAGCCCCAGCATTTT
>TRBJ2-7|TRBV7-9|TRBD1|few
CASSLVPPDRGREQYF
TGTGCCAGCAGCTTAGTCCCCCCGGACAGGGGACGCGAGCAGTACTTC
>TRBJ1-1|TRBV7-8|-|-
CASSFTAGVAFF
TGTGCCAGCAGCTTCACCGCAGGGGTAGCTTTCTTT
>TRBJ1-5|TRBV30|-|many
CAWSVLSSNQPQHF
TGTGCCTGGAGTGTCCTTTCGAGCAATCAGCCCCAGCATTTT
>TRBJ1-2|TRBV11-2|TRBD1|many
CASSPFRDREGYGYTF
TGTGCCAGCAGCCCCTTCCGGGACAGGGAAGGTTATGGCTACACCTTC
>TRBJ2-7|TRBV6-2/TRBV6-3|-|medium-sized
CASSKGQDSWAYEQYF
TGTGCCAGCAGCAAGGGGCAAGATTCTTGGGCCTACGAGCAGTACTTC
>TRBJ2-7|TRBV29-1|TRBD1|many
CSTRTGFYEQYF
TGCAGCACCCGGACAGGGTTTTACGAGCAGTACTTC
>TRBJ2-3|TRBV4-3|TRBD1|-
CASSQALPRGQGTDTQYF
TGCGCCAGCAGCCAAGCCTTACCCCGGGGACAGGGCACAGATACGCAGTATTTT